The TCR beta chain described here comes from a study of response to subunit inactivated influenza vaccine (dated by TCRdb to about 2018). Describing the broader study: To follow how T cells responded to a trivalent subunit inactivated influenza vaccine, the researchers relied on deep quantitative profiling of the T cell receptor repertoire.

This clonotype was picked up many times. The target of this receptor is not known. Per-nucleotide qualities are absent, and no much larger clonotype sits a single base away. Overall study results and their limits: The authors proposed that each seasonal influenza vaccination may bring in only a limited number of new T cells.

Library prep was done by RT-PCR. Sequencing relied on an Illumina HiSeq 2500. TCRdb's own reprocessing of the public reads used fastp at Q25 and MiXCR and kept productive beta chains. Rows are combined by CDR3 protein, so each entry shows the most common genes and DNA. The sample includes fewer than 600,000 distinct CDR3 sequences, with approximately 7.8% observed a single time. Of the sample, about an eighth falls within the top ten clones. CDR1 and CDR2, per the germline V gene, are SQVTM and ANQGSEA. From the cysteine through the phenylalanine, the CDR3 covers 17 amino acids. This entry keeps only the CDR3 DNA: 51 bases, framed from base 1. V drops 4 bases and J drops 0 bases, leaving 20 bases in between.

This specimen was PBMCs from blood, taken around 2 years after vaccination. The V gene is TRBV29-1 and the J gene is TRBJ2-3; TRBD1 is perhaps the D gene, given 6 matching bases. The TCR comes from a man between 50 and 75 years old who received an inactivated influenza vaccine. Donor details come from another sample of the same person, matched by shared clones. The CDR3 region: CSVVGALAGLSTDTQYF. The DNA reads TGCAGCGTTGTGGGGGCCCTCGCAGGGCTTAGCACAGATACGCAGTATTTT.